Detailed here is one TCR beta chain. This clone was detected only a few times. What antigen it recognizes has not been identified. No base-level quality is on record; no much larger clone is a single base apart. The CDR3 regions of human TCRbeta chains were subjected to immunosequencing. In the source study's methods: TCRs in the repertoires were compared against a reference library of SARS-CoV-2-specific TCRs that had been generated with the MIRA antigen-specificity platform. Breadth was defined as the fraction of unique TCRs that were SARS-CoV-2-associated. Depth was defined as the fraction of total T cells that were SARS-CoV-2-associated. Each spike-specific TCR was assigned to its reactive spike region and to a CD4 or CD8 class using the MIRA data. Log10-transformed breadth and depth values were compared by one-way ANOVA with Sidak's multiple comparisons tests. Not all clones reach the TCRdb copy of this immuneACCESS table, which keeps in-frame sequences only. Checked studies attribute under half of the gap to unresolved V genes and leave the rest unexplained. Clonal size and the V and J genes are those of that table, whereas D and trimming came from the DNA. The sample table lists around 270,000 clones, around 92% of them with a count of one. 0.5% to 0.7% of the sample goes to the ten largest clones.

The sample is drawn from a study of T cell responses to AZD1222 COVID-19 vaccine (dated by TCRdb to the early 2020s). Turning to the overall study: TCR sequencing covered over 230 trial participants: 207 given two doses of AZD1222 and approximately 25 given two doses of MenACWY control vaccine. Trial participants were enrolled by age into 18-55, 56-69 and 70-plus year subgroups, with roughly 160, 29 and 62 TCR-sequenced participants respectively.

Study-wide conclusions, independent of this receptor: Nearly half of unique spike-specific TCRs reportedly recognized epitopes outside regions mutated in the B.1.351 and B.1.1.7 variants. Participants were mostly white British and included more females than males, and it was suggested by the authors that clonal diversity may have been underestimated. CD4 TCRs associated with the vaccine covered the entire spike protein, and the dominant responses were in regions 160-218 and 743-854. Conclusions about previously exposed vaccinees are limited because only six or seven AZD1222 recipients were SARS-CoV-2 seropositive at baseline. Spike-specific TCR breadth and depth rose significantly after two AZD1222 doses compared with day 0 and with MenACWY recipients. Because no samples from the day 14 peak response were available, repertoires could be characterized only after the peak T cell response. The 56-69-year group was small, and its depth increase did not reach significance, likely because of low power.

As encoded in the germline V gene (reference sequence), CDR1 is LNHDA while CDR2 is SQIVND. The CDR3 runs 13 amino acids, cysteine and phenylalanine included. The read is trimmed to its CDR3 DNA, 39 bases read in frame from base 1. Relative to germline, V is 5 bases shorter and J is 5 bases shorter, with 12 bases between their ends. In light of the paper, this sample's time point label describes: about 28 days (+/-7) after the second vaccine dose. Because spike-specific TCR depth and breadth did not differ between the two schedules, AZD1222 recipients who got a second dose at roughly 4 weeks were pooled with those who got a second dose at roughly 12 weeks. Samples from vaccinated people were obtained from the UK trials COV001 and COV002, which included a single-blind randomized controlled phase 2/3 trial of AZD1222 (ChAdOx1 nCoV-19) in healthy adults. For TCRbeta chain sequencing, PBMC samples from trial participants were taken at day 0 and at day 28 after the second dose.

Sequences were derived from peripheral blood, sampled 28 days after the second AZD1222 dose. The chain couples TRBV19 to TRBJ1-1, with TRBD1 tentatively as D gene (6 bases match). The receptor comes from an adult who received the AZD1222 COVID-19 vaccine. CDR3 protein: CASSGQFKTEAFF. Read as DNA, the sequence is TGTGCCAGTAGTGGACAGTTTAAAACTGAAGCTTTCTTT.